This T cell receptor (beta chain) was sequenced in a study of cytotoxic CD8 clonotypes in ibrutinib-treated CLL. Study at large: Averaging across samples gave around 260,000 productive templates and around 100,000 productive rearrangements.

Regarding this clone: Its antigen remains unknown.

The CDR3 runs to 12 residues. CDR1 and CDR2 from the germline V gene are MNHEY and SMNVEV (reference sequence). V lost 6 bases, J lost 8 bases, and 6 bases stayed unmatched. Data came from immunoSEQ multiplex PCR; TCRdb stores just in-frame clones and leaves some out. The data hold approximately 67,000 clones, with 80% observed a single time. The TCR beta libraries used approximately 2 micrograms of genomic DNA that came from cryopreserved PBMCs. Regarding the study as a whole: The clonality rise at ibrutinib response reflected private clonotype expansion.

The receptor comes from a human donor with chronic lymphocytic leukemia. The chain couples TRBV27 to TRBJ1-2; TRBD1 aligns across 7 bases. The sample consisted of PBMCs, taken at disease progression, from a patient treated with ibrutinib. In DNA, the CDR3 is TGTGCCAGCAGGACGACAGGGAGAGGCTACACCTTC. It translates to CASRTTGRGYTF.